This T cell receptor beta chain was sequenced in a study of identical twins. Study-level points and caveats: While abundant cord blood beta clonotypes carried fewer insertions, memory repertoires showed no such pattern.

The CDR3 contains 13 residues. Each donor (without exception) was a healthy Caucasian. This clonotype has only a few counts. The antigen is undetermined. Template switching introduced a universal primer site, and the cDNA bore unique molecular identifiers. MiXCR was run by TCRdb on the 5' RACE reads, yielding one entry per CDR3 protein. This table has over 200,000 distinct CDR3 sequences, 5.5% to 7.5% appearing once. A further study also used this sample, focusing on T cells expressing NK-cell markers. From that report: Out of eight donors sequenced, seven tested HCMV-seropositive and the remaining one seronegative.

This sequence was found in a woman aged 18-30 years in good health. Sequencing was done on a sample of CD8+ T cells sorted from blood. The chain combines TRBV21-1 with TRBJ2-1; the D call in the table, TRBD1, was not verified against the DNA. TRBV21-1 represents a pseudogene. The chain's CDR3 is CATIRGGGDEQFF. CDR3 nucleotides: TGTGCCACCATACGGGGGGGCGGAGATGAGCAGTTCTTC.